What follows are 15 T cell receptor beta chains derived from one specimen sequenced in a study of T and B cells in COVID-19 patients. BIOMED2 TRB-A/B primer pools were used in multiplex TRB PCR. MiXCR, applied by TCRdb to the multiplex PCR reads, yields one record per CDR3 protein. The sample has tens of thousands of distinct CDR3 sequences; approximately 30% are singletons. TRB was amplified from about 260-540 ng of blood genomic DNA. The sequenced sample consisted of blood. Every receptor here comes from a human donor who had recovered from COVID-19.

This clonotype is medium-sized (0.01 to 0.1%) within its sample. This rearrangement joins TRBV11-3 to TRBJ2-2; 7 bases match TRBD1. Per the germline V gene, CDR1 is SGHNT and CDR2 is YENEEA. Unmatched junction bases numbered 6, after V lost 1 base and J lost 4 bases. CDR3 size: 16 residues. The CDR3 DNA reads as TGTGCCAGCAGCTTAGTTGGGACAGTGATCACCGGGGAGCTGTTTTTT. Translation: CASSLVGTVITGELFF. The complete variable domain, with remaining parts taken from reference TRBV11-3 and TRBJ2-2, reads EAGVVQSPRYKIIEKKQPVAFWCNPISGHNTLYWYLQNLGQGPELLIRYENEEAVDDSQLPKDRFSAERLKGVDSTLKIQPAELGDSAVYLCASSLVGTVITGELFFGEGSRLTVL.

This clonotype was observed at least ten times. This chain uses TRBV29-1 with TRBJ1-1; a possible D gene is TRBD1 (6 bases). V was shortened by 5 bases and J by 5 bases, with 15 bases between the two germline ends. The CDR3 is 13 residues long. Germline loops: CDR1 SQVTM, CDR2 ANQGSEA. The CDR3 spells CSVCNRVGTEAFF. The CDR3 DNA reads as TGCAGCGTTTGTAACAGGGTAGGGACTGAAGCTTTCTTT.

The chain joins TRBV7-6 to TRBJ2-5, with TRBD2 matching 8 bases. This CDR3 region has 16 residues. Germline loops: CDR1 SGHVS, CDR2 FNYEAQ. Germline trimming cut 3 bases from V and 4 bases from J; bases unmatched to any gene: 10. As DNA, the CDR3 is TGTGCCAGCAGCTTCTTGCGGAGCGGGGGTGGAGAGACCCAGTACTTC. Amino acid sequence: CASSFLRSGGGETQYF.

This clonotype has ten or more counts. The V gene is TRBV30, the J gene TRBJ1-4; 11 bases are a match to TRBD1. CDR1 is GTSNPN, CDR2 SVGIG, per germline (reference sequence). The length of the CDR3 is 15 residues. With V trimmed by 1 base and J by 7 bases, 5 bases remained unmatched. CDR3 amino acids: CAWSATGTGGEKLFF. CDR3 in DNA: TGTGCCTGGAGTGCCACCGGGACAGGGGGTGAAAAACTGTTTTTT. The full variable domain, rest sourced from reference TRBV30 and TRBJ1-4, is SQTIHQWPATLVQPVGSPLSLECTVEGTSNPNLYWYRQAAGRGLQLLFYSVGIGQISSEVPQNLSASRPQDRQFILSSKKLLLSDSGFYLCAWSATGTGGEKLFFGSGTQLSVL.

This clonotype is judged medium-sized. The chain is built from TRBV18 and TRBJ2-7; D may be TRBD2 (5 bases). V was cut by 0 bases and J by 7 bases, with 7 bases left in between. Germline V lookup: CDR1 KGHSH, CDR2 LQKENI. The CDR3 consists of 12 residues. CDR3 DNA: TGTGCCAGCTCACCACCGGAGGAGGAGCAGTACTTC. This encodes CASSPPEEEQYF. The full variable domain, rest sourced from reference TRBV18 and TRBJ2-7, is NAGVMQNPRHLVRRRGQEARLRCSPMKGHSHVYWYRQLPEEGLKFMVYLQKENIIDESGMPKERFSAEFPKEGPSILRIQQVVRGDSAAYFCASSPPEEEQYFGPGTRLTVT.

This clonotype was seen only a few times. This chain uses TRBV12-3 or TRBV12-4 with TRBJ2-5; TRBD2 matches 11 bases. V was pared by 5 bases and J by 4 bases, with 6 bases of the junction left unmatched. The CDR3 sequence is 15 residues long. The CDR3 is CASSPLGTSGETQYF. CDR3 coding DNA: TGTGCCAGCAGTCCCCTCGGGACTAGCGGAGAGACCCAGTACTTC.

This rearrangement joins TRBV20-1 to TRBJ2-6; 8 bases fit TRBD2. There are 18 residues in the CDR3. CDR1 is DFQATT, CDR2 SNEGSKA, per germline (reference sequence). Germline trimming cut 0 bases from V and 0 bases from J; bases unmatched to any gene: 7. The CDR3 loop reads CSARDVRGALSGANVLTF. CDR3 DNA: TGCAGTGCTAGAGATGTGCGGGGGGCACTCTCTGGGGCCAACGTCCTGACTTTC.

This clonotype counts as medium-sized. The J gene is TRBJ2-1, the V gene TRBV13; tentatively, D is TRBD1 or TRBD2 (5 bases each). The CDR3 sequence is 15 residues long. V gave up 1 base and J gave up 2 bases, with 9 bases separating them. CDR1 is PRHDT, CDR2 FYEKMQ, per germline (reference sequence). The CDR3 nucleotides read TGTGCCAGCAGCTTAGACCCGGGACCCTACAATGAGCAGTTCTTC. Amino acids: CASSLDPGPYNEQFF.

The chain recombines TRBV6-5 with TRBJ1-1; TRBD1 matches at 7 bases. Germline lookup yields CDR1 MNHEY and CDR2 SVGAGI. With V trimmed by 8 bases and J by 3 bases, 6 bases remained unmatched. CDR3 size: 13 residues. The CDR3: CASPGQTYTEAFF. For the CDR3, the DNA is TGTGCCAGCCCGGGACAGACCTACACTGAAGCTTTCTTT.

This clonotype was seen many times. The rearrangement uses TRBV6-5 and TRBJ2-5, with 8 bases fitting TRBD2. The CDR3 runs 14 residues. In germline, CDR1 is MNHEY, CDR2 SVGAGI. V lost 5 bases to trimming and J lost 1 base; unmatched junction nucleotides: 3. CDR3 coding DNA: TGTGCCAGCAGTCCCAGCGGGGGCCAAGAGACCCAGTACTTC. It is translated as CASSPSGGQETQYF.

This clonotype was picked up a small number of times. This chain joins TRBV6-5 and TRBJ1-5; D possibly corresponds to TRBD1 (5 bases). The V gene's germline CDR1 is MNHEY and CDR2 SVGAGI. The CDR3 is made up of 14 amino acids. Trimming removed 4 bases at V and 4 bases at J, with 11 bases between. The CDR3 here is CASSSGTANQPQHF. DNA for the CDR3: TGTGCCAGCAGTTCCGGGACGGCTAATCAGCCCCAGCATTTT.

This chain joins TRBV19 and TRBJ2-3; D is perhaps TRBD1 (5 bases). V was shortened by 10 bases and J by 6 bases, with 29 bases between the two germline ends. The CDR3 has 17 amino acids. Germline values: CDR1 LNHDA, CDR2 SQIVND (reference sequence). The CDR3 sequence is CAMGRNSGANPGDTQYF. CDR3 nucleotide sequence: TGTGCCATGGGGCGGAACTCTGGGGCCAACCCAGGGGATACGCAGTATTTT.

The CDR3 DNA reads TGTGCCAGCCGCTGGGTGAATCAGCCCCAGCATTTT. Protein sequence: CASRWVNQPQHF. This chain joins TRBV21-1 and TRBJ1-5. TRBV21-1 represents a pseudogene. The CDR3 has 12 residues.

The CDR3: CASSLSPLGFSANEQFF. The CDR3 DNA sequence: TGCGCCAGCAGCTTGTCCCCATTAGGTTTTTCCGCCAATGAGCAGTTCTTC. The chain employs TRBV5-1 and TRBJ2-1; no definite D call. Germline V gives CDR1 SGHRS, CDR2 YFSETQ. The CDR3 spans 17 residues. The V and J ends lost 1 base and 6 bases respectively, with 20 bases between them.

By frequency in the sample, this clonotype is medium-sized. The rearrangement links TRBV5-4 to TRBJ2-2; no definite D call. The ends were cut back, 4 bases at V and 5 bases at J, with 15 bases in the middle. Germline V gene lookup returns CDR1 SGHNT and CDR2 YYREEE (reference sequence). The CDR3 is 15 residues long. CDR3: CASSPFRPETGELFF. As DNA, the CDR3 is TGTGCCAGCAGCCCTTTTAGGCCCGAAACCGGGGAGCTGTTTTTT.